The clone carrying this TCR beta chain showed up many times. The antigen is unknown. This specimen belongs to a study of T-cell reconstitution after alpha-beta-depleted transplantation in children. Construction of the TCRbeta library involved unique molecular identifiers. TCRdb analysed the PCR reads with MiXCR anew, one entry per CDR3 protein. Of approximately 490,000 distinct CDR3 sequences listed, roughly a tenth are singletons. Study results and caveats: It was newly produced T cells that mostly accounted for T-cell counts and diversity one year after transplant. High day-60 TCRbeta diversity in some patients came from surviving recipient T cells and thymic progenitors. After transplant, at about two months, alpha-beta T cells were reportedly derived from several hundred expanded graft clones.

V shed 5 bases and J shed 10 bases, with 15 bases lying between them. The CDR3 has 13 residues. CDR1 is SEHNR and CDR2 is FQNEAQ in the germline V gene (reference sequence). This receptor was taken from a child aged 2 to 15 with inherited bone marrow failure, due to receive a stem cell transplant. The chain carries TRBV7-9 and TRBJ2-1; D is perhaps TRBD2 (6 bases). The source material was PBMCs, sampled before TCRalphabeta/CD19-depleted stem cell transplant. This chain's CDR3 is CASSPSEEREQFF. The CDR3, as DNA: TGTGCCAGCAGCCCTAGCGAGGAGCGGGAGCAGTTCTTC. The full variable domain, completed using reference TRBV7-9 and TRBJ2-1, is DTGVSQNPRHKITKRGQNVTFRCDPISEHNRLYWYRQTLGQGPEFLTYFQNEAQLEKSRLLSDRFSAERPKGSFSTLEIQRTEQGDSAMYLCASSPSEEREQFFGPGTRLTVL.